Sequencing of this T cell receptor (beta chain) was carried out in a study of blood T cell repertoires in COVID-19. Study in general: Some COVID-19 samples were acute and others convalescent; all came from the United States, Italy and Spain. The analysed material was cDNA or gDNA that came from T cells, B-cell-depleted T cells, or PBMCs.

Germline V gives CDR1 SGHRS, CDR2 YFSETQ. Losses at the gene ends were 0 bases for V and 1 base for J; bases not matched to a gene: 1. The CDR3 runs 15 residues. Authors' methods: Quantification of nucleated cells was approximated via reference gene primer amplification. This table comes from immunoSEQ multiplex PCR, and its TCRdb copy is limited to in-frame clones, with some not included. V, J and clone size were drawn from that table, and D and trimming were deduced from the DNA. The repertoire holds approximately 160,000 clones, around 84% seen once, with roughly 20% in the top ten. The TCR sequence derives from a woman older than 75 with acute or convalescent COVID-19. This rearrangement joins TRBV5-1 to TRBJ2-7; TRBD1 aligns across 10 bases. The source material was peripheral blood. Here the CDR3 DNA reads TGCGCCAGCAGCTTGGGGACAGGGGGTTCCTACGAGCAGTACTTC. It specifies CASSLGTGGSYEQYF.